This TCR beta chain was sequenced for a study of glioma-infiltrating T cells after dendritic cell vaccination. Regarding time point: after dendritic cell vaccination, including at tumor progression/relapse. Sequenced by immunoSEQ multiplex PCR; TCRdb stores in-frame clones only, minus some. The table lists approximately 50,000 clones, over 75% of them singletons. In germline, CDR1 is SGDLS, CDR2 YYNGEE. Deletions cut 1 base from V and 3 bases from J, with 12 bases between. CDR3 length: 15 amino acids. Sequenced material: blood, taken after dendritic cell vaccination. This chain connects TRBV9 to TRBJ2-3; D is possibly TRBD1 (5 bases). The source is a human donor with glioblastoma. The CDR3 reads CASSVQSKGTDTQYF. CDR3 bases: TGTGCCAGCAGCGTACAGTCTAAGGGGACAGATACGCAGTATTTT.